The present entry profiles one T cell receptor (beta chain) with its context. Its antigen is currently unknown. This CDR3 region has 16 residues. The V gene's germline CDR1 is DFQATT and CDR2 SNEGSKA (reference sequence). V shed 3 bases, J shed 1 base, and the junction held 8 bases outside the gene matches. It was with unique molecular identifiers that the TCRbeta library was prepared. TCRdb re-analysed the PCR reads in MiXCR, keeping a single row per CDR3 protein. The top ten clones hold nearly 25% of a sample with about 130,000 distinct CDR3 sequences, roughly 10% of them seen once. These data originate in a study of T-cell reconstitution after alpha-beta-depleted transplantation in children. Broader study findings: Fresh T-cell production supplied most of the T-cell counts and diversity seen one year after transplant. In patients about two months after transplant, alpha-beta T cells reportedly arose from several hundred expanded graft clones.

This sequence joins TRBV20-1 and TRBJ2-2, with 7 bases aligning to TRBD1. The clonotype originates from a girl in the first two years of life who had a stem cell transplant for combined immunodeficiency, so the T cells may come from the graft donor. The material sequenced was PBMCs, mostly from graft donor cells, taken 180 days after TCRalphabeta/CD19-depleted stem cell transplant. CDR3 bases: TGCAGTGCTAGGGTTCCGAGGACAGGGAACACCGGGGAGCTGTTTTTT. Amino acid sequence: CSARVPRTGNTGELFF.